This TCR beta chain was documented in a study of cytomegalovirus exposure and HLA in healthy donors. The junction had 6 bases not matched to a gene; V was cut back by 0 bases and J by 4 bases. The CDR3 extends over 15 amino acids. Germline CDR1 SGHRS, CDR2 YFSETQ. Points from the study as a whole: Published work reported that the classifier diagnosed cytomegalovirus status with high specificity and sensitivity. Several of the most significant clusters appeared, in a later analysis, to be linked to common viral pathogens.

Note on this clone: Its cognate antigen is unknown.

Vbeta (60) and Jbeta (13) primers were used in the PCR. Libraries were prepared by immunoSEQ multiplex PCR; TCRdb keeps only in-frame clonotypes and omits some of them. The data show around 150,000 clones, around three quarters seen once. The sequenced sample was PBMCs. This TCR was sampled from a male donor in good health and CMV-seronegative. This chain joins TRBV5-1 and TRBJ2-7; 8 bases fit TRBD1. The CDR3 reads CASSLAGGGRYEQYF. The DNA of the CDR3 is TGCGCCAGCAGCTTGGCAGGGGGCGGTAGGTACGAGCAGTACTTC.